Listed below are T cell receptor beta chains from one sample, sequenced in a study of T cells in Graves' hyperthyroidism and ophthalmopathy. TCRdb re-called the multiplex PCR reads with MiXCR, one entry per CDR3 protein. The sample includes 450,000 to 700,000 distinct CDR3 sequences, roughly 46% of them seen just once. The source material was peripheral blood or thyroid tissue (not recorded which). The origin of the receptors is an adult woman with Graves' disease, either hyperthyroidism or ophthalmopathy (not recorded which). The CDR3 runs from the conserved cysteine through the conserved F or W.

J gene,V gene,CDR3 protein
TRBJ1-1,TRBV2,CASSESGGGFVTEAFF
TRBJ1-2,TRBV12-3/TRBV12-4,CASTLGDSSYGYTF
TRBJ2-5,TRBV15,CATSRERPRAGETQYF
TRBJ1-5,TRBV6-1,CASILTTGQLVPQHF
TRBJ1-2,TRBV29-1,CSVPGQGDYGYTF
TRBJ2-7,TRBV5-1,CASSPLESSYEQYF
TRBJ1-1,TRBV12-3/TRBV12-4,CASSLGGEAFF
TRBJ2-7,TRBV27,CASSFGTAASYEQYF
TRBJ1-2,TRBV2,CASRPPDSFYGYTF
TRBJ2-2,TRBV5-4,CASRKLDREFRYEGELFF
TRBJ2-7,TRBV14,CASSTRWGQTYEQYF
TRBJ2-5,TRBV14,CASSQGTGTETQYF
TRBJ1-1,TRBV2,CASSLEPSTEAFF
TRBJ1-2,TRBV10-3,CATGGAGQLYGYTF
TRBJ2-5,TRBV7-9,CASSSHAPAGQETQYF
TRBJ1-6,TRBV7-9,CASSPDKSNSPLHF
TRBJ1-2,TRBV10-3,CAISESSVNYGYTF
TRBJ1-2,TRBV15,CATSRDDSGYTF
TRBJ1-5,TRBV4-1,CASSQGWGNQPQHF
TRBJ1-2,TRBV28,CASSSTGLAYTF
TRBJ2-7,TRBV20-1,CSAHLAGGPYEQYF
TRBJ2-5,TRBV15,CATSDKAGETQYF
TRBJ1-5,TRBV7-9,CASSLGTTQGPQHF
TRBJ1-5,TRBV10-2,CASTAGPYQPQHF
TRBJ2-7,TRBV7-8,CASSPRTGPLNSYEQYF
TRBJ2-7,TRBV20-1,CSARVLGNEQYF
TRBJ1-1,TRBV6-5,CASRDAIQGRTEAFF
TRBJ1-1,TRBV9,CASSLYLGDTEAFF
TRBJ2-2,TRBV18,CASSPGHLNTGELFF